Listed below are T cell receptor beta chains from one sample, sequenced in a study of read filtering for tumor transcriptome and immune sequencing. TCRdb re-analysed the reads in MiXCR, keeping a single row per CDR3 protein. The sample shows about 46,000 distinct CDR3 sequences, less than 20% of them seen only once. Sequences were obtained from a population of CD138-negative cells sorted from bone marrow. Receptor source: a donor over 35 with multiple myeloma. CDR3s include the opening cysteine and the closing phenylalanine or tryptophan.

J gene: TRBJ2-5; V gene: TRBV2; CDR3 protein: CASNGRIPPTEETQYF
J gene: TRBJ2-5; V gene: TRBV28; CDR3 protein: CASRQPPGGVETQYF
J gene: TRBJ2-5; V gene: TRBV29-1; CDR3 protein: CSVEVLGQWETQYF
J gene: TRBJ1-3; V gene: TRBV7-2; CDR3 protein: CASSLRGASGNTIYF
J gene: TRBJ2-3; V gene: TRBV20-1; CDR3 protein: CSARESGRADTQYF
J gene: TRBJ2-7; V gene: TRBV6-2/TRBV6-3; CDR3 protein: CASSYSSSGSYEQYF
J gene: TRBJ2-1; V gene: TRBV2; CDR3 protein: CASRSWGYNEQFF
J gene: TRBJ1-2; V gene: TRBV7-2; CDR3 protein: CASSQGHLYGYTF
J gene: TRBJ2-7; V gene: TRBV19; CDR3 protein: CASSPTGNYEQYF
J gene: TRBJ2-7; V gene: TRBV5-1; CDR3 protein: CASSLDLAQNYEQYF
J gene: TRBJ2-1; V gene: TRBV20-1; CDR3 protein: CSAWAPSYWGGTYNEQFF
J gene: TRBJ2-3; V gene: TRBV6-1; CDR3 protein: CASSEGGGSADTQYF
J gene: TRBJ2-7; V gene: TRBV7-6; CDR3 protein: CASSLVAACEQYF
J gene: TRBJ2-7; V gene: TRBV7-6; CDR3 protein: CASSSLTDEQYF
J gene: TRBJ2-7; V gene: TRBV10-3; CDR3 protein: CAISEPGTDIYEQYF
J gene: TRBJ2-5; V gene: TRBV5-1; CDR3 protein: CASSLGLQETQYF
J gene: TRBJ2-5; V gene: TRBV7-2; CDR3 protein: CASSYLSGTDAQETQYF
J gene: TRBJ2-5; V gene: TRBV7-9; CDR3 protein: CASSRSGSGETQYF
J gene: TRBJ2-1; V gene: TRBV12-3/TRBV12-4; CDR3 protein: CASSSSGTTSNEQFF
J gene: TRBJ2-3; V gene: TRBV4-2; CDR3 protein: CASSQDRGGFSTDTQYF
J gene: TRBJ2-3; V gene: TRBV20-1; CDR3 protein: CSVALLGDTQYF